The T cell receptor beta chain described here comes from a study of T cell repertoires in cytomegalovirus infection. Only a few counts were recorded for this clonotype. The J segment lost 4 bases and the V segment lost 6 bases, leaving 7 bases of the junction unmatched. The CDR3 spans 15 residues. CDR1 and CDR2 (germline): MNHEY, SVGEGT. Each CDR3 protein gets one entry after TCRdb re-called the reads with MiXCR. The sample yields some 180,000 distinct CDR3 sequences, approximately 19% seen once. Specimen: PBMCs. This sequence was found in a human donor in good health (CMV status not recorded). Some clones in this sample may be carry-over from other donors' samples. The chain carries TRBV6-2 or TRBV6-3 and TRBJ2-7; the match to TRBD2 covers 12 bases. CDR3 sequence (DNA): TGTGCCAGCAGCCCTTGGACTAGCGGGACATACGAGCAGTACTTC. Translation gives CASSPWTSGTYEQYF.